A selection of T cell receptor beta chains follows, all from one sample in a study of cytomegalovirus exposure and HLA in healthy donors. Method: immunoSEQ multiplex PCR; TCRdb's copy keeps in-frame clones and lacks some. In the table there are 140,000 to 150,000 clones, around 79% of which are singletons. Sequenced material: PBMCs. The receptor source for this set is a male donor in good health and CMV-seronegative. Both conserved end residues are part of each CDR3. A D gene is named only where the DNA matches it firmly. A row's size may be missing; if present it is once, few, many or a size class.

v_gene	abundance	j_gene	d_gene	CDR3nt	CDR3aa
TRBV10-3	.	TRBJ2-3	TRBD2	TGTGCCATCAGCGGACCCTTTACTAGCGGCACAGATACGCAGTATTTT	CAISGPFTSGTDTQYF
TRBV30	.	TRBJ2-7	TRBD1	TGTGCCTGGAGGTTACAGGGGGCGGCCTACGAGCAGTACTTC	CAWRLQGAAYEQYF
TRBV7-9	few	TRBJ2-5	.	TGTGCCAGCAGCCCCCGGGAGACCCAGTACTTC	CASSPRETQYF
TRBV29-1	.	TRBJ1-3	.	TGCAGCGTTGGGCAAGGAGGAGGAAACACCATATATTTT	CSVGQGGGNTIYF
TRBV27	.	TRBJ2-7	TRBD1	TGTGCCAGCAGTTTGCCCTTACCGGGACAGGGGTTTGACGAGCAGTACTTC	CASSLPLPGQGFDEQYF
TRBV2	few	TRBJ2-3	.	TGTGCCAGCAGTGAAGCGAGGTCTCACACAGATACGCAGTATTTT	CASSEARSHTDTQYF
TRBV12-1	.	TRBJ1-5	.	TGTGCCAGCAGCTTTGGAGGACAGGGGGATCAGCCCCAGCATTTT	CASSFGGQGDQPQHF
TRBV27	.	TRBJ2-7	.	TGTGCCAGCCAGTCCCACGGGACATTCTACGAGCAGTACTTC	CASQSHGTFYEQYF
TRBV27	.	TRBJ1-6	.	TGTGCCAGCAGTTTATCGTACACGCTTAATAATTCACCCCTCCACTTT	CASSLSYTLNNSPLHF
TRBV7-2	.	TRBJ2-7	TRBD2	TGTGCCAGCAGCTCTAGCGGGAGGTCTACCTACGAGCAGTACTTC	CASSSSGRSTYEQYF
TRBV5-1	.	TRBJ1-3	.	TGCGCCAGCACCACAGGCGGGAGGGACACCATATATTTT	CASTTGGRDTIYF